The sequence of this T cell receptor (beta chain) was determined in a study of control samples from healthy donors and cancer patients. Libraries were prepared by immunoSEQ multiplex PCR; TCRdb keeps only in-frame clonotypes and omits some of them. The data hold 400,000 to 450,000 clones, with roughly 90% observed a single time. This clone was seen just once. Mismatch with germline at one junction end may stem from a read error. Germline V gene lookup returns CDR1 WNHNN and CDR2 SYGVQD (reference sequence). This CDR3 has 15 amino acids. The chain combines TRBV10-1 with TRBJ1-3, with TRBD1 identical over 9 bases. The origin of this receptor is a middle-aged man with head and neck cancer. Sequencing input: PBMCs. The CDR3 region has the DNA TGCGCCAGCAGCGAAGGGACAGGGCCCGGAAACACCACATATTTT. Translated, it gives CASSEGTGPGNTTYF.